Presented here are 20 T cell receptor beta chains from one specimen sequenced in a study of T cell responses to AZD1222 COVID-19 vaccine. The repertoire was sequenced with immunoSEQ multiplex PCR; TCRdb's copy has only in-frame clones and lacks some. The profile shows roughly 95,000 clones, about 90% of them singletons. The sequenced sample was peripheral blood, obtained 28 days after the second AZD1222 dose. The receptors derive from an adult who received the AZD1222 COVID-19 vaccine.

The chain combines TRBV29-1 with TRBJ1-1; 8 positions match TRBD1. Germline CDR1 and CDR2: SQVTM and ANQGSEA. This CDR3 is 14 amino acids long. J lost 7 bases, V lost 6 bases, and 13 bases had no gene match. As DNA, the CDR3 is TGCAGCGTCCATAGGACAGGGACGATCGGTGAAGCTTTCTTT. Translation: CSVHRTGTIGEAFF.

In DNA, the CDR3 is TGTGCCAGCTGCCCAGGATACCGAGAGACCCAGTACTTC. Its translation is CASCPGYRETQYF. The chain combines TRBV18 with TRBJ2-5; D remains ambiguous. V was clipped by 7 bases and J by 4 bases, with 13 bases between them. The germline V gene encodes CDR1 KGHSH and CDR2 LQKENI. CDR3 size: 13 residues.

V is TRBV11-2 and J is TRBJ2-3; 7 bases match TRBD1. CDR3 size: 16 residues. From germline, CDR1 is SGHAT and CDR2 FQNNGV. Trimming at V came to 1 base and at J to 6 bases, leaving 10 bases not matched to a gene. For the CDR3, the DNA is TGTGCCAGCAGCTTAGGGGTCAGGGGGTCATGGGATACGCAGTATTTT. Translation gives CASSLGVRGSWDTQYF.

The chain couples TRBV5-4 to TRBJ1-1, with 12 bases lining up with TRBD1. CDR1 is SGHNT, CDR2 YYREEE, per germline (reference sequence). CDR3 size: 15 residues. The junction had 6 bases not matched to a gene; V was cut back by 4 bases and J by 5 bases. The CDR3 sequence is CASSGGTGGRTEAFF. In DNA form, the CDR3 reads TGTGCCAGCAGCGGCGGGACAGGGGGCAGAACTGAAGCTTTCTTT.

The chain uses TRBV28 and TRBJ1-4; D not resolved. V gave up 6 bases and J gave up 3 bases, with 11 bases separating them. CDR1 MDHEN and CDR2 SYDVKM come from the germline V gene. The CDR3 runs to 14 residues. The DNA of the CDR3 is TGTGCCAGCAGCCTAGGGAGCCCTAATGAAAAACTGTTTTTT. Protein sequence: CASSLGSPNEKLFF.

The chain is built from TRBV27 and TRBJ2-7; possibly TRBD1 for D (6 bases). Trimming stripped 0 bases from V and 2 bases from J, with 14 bases between. This CDR3 has 16 residues. The germline CDR1 and CDR2 sequences are MNHEY and SMNVEV (reference sequence). Written as DNA, the CDR3 is TGTGCCAGCAGTTTATCAAGGGGGTACGGCACCTACGAGCAGTACTTC. Amino acid sequence: CASSLSRGYGTYEQYF.

The chain is built from TRBV6-6 and TRBJ1-5, with a tentative D call TRBD1 (6 bases). Germline assignment: CDR1 MNHNY and CDR2 SVGAGI (reference sequence). V was cut by 6 bases and J by 6 bases, with 15 bases left in between. The CDR3 contains 14 residues. DNA of the CDR3: TGTGCCAGCAGGGATACAGGGCATGGTCAGCCCCAGCATTTT. It codes for CASRDTGHGQPQHF.

This chain uses TRBV5-8 with TRBJ1-1; the D is unclear. This CDR3 contains 13 residues. Looked up from germline, CDR1 is SGHTS and CDR2 is YDEGEE. V was clipped by 2 bases and J by 1 base, with 6 bases between them. The CDR3 loop reads CASSFEPNTEAFF. The CDR3 region has the DNA TGTGCCAGCAGCTTCGAACCGAACACTGAAGCTTTCTTT. Looking up the rest from reference TRBV5-8 and TRBJ1-1 gives the full variable domain: EAGVTQSPTHLIKTRGQQATLRCSPISGHTSVYWYQQALGLGLQFLLWYDEGEERNRGNFPPRFSGRQFPNYSSELNVNALELEDSALYLCASSFEPNTEAFFGQGTRLTVV.

In nucleotides, the CDR3 is TGTGCCAGCTCACCAGCGGGGTGGGGCACAGATACGCAGTATTTT. This sequence encodes CASSPAGWGTDTQYF. This chain connects TRBV18 to TRBJ2-3, with a tentative D call TRBD2 (6 bases). V gave up 2 bases and J gave up 1 base, with 10 bases separating them. The CDR3 has 15 amino acids. From germline, CDR1 is KGHSH and CDR2 LQKENI.

The genes are TRBV6-5 and TRBJ2-7; 8 positions match TRBD1. The CDR3 totals 15 residues. Germline assignment: CDR1 MNHEY and CDR2 SVGAGI. Trimming removed 6 bases from V and 7 bases from J; junction bases left unmatched: 14. The DNA for the CDR3 is TGTGCCAGCAGCCTCGGGACAGGCCCCAGGGGAGAGCAGTACTTC. Its translation: CASSLGTGPRGEQYF.

The CDR3 DNA is TGTGCCAGCAGTGGCGGCAGTACGGTTTCGCCCCAGCATTTT. Its protein product is CASSGGSTVSPQHF. The V and J genes are TRBV7-2 and TRBJ1-5; D gene unclear. Looked up from germline, CDR1 is SGHTA and CDR2 is FQGNSA. V was shortened by 6 bases and J by 9 bases, with 18 bases between the two germline ends. CDR3 length: 14 residues.

This clone was counted a single time. The gene calls are TRBV29-1 and TRBJ2-5; D ambiguous. The germline V and J ends were trimmed by 3 bases and 5 bases, with 7 bases remaining between them. The CDR3 covers 11 residues. Germline V CDR1 and CDR2: SQVTM, ANQGSEA. CDR3 sequence reads: CSVEVWETQYF. The CDR3 nucleotides are TGCAGCGTTGAGGTTTGGGAGACCCAGTACTTC. Looking up the rest from reference TRBV29-1 and TRBJ2-5 gives the full variable domain: SAVISQKPSRDICQRGTSLTIQCQVDSQVTMMFWYRQQPGQSLTLIATANQGSEATYESGFVIDKFPISRPNLTFSTLTVSNMSPEDSSIYLCSVEVWETQYFGPGTRLLVL.

The J gene is TRBJ2-4, the V gene TRBV14; 8 bases agree with TRBD1. Trimming at V came to 3 bases and at J to 3 bases, leaving 13 bases not matched to a gene. This CDR3 has 18 residues. Germline V lookup: CDR1 SGHDN, CDR2 FVKESK. The DNA for the CDR3 is TGTGCCAGCAGCCAGACAGGGGATTTTGTCTCGGACAAAAACATTCAGTACTTC. It translates to CASSQTGDFVSDKNIQYF.

Only a few counts were recorded for this clone. The chain uses TRBV11-3 and TRBJ1-1; 7 nucleotides agree with TRBD1. The CDR3 runs to 13 residues. V was clipped by 5 bases and J by 5 bases; unmatched bases: 5. CDR1 and CDR2 from the germline V gene are SGHNT and YENEEA. Here the CDR3 DNA reads TGTGCCAGCAGCCCAGGGGGGATTACTGAAGCTTTCTTT. Its protein product is CASSPGGITEAFF.

The rearrangement joins TRBV7-3 to TRBJ2-1; 11 positions agree with TRBD2. The germline CDR1 and CDR2 sequences are SGHTA and FQGTGA. The CDR3 contains 15 residues. Trimming removed 5 bases from V and 6 bases from J; junction bases left unmatched: 6. CDR3 in DNA: TGTGCCAGCAGCCGGGGACTAGCGGCTGTCAATGAGCAGTTCTTC. Residues: CASSRGLAAVNEQFF.

The genes are TRBV30 and TRBJ2-7, with a tentative D call TRBD2 (6 bases). Germline CDR1 GTSNPN, CDR2 SVGIG (reference sequence). Between the trimmed V and J ends, which lost 3 bases and 2 bases, there was a span of 11 bases. CDR3 length: 13 amino acids. CDR3 loop: CAWSATGAYEQYF. The CDR3 DNA sequence: TGTGCCTGGAGCGCGACGGGGGCCTACGAGCAGTACTTC.

The genes are TRBV4-1 and TRBJ2-7, with 11 bases identical to TRBD1. In germline, CDR1 is MGHRA, CDR2 YSYEKL. With V trimmed by 2 bases and J by 3 bases, 3 bases remained unmatched. This CDR3 has 15 amino acids. This CDR3 is CASSQTGTGGYEQYF. DNA of the CDR3: TGCGCCAGCAGCCAAACGGGGACAGGGGGCTACGAGCAGTACTTC.

The rearrangement uses TRBV27 and TRBJ2-7; D uncertain. The germline V gene has CDR1 MNHEY and CDR2 SMNVEV (reference sequence). Trimming cost V 5 bases and J 2 bases, with 13 bases left between them. The CDR3 totals 14 residues. CDR3 amino acids: CASSPRGYTYEQYF. The CDR3 region has the DNA TGTGCCAGCAGTCCCCGTGGCTATACCTACGAGCAGTACTTC.

This clone appeared a single time. The CDR3 here is CASSLQGATTYGYTF. CDR3 bases: TGTGCCAGCAGCTTACAGGGGGCGACCACCTATGGCTACACCTTC. This chain links TRBV7-9 with TRBJ1-2; TRBD1 aligns across 8 bases. This CDR3 region has 15 residues. CDR1 and CDR2 (germline): SEHNR, FQNEAQ (reference sequence). V was pared by 2 bases and J by 4 bases, with 6 bases of the junction left unmatched.

The V and J genes are TRBV6-5 and TRBJ2-7, with a possible D match to TRBD2 (6 bases). Germline V gene data show CDR1 as MNHEY and CDR2 as SVGAGI. This CDR3 is 15 amino acids long. V was trimmed by 5 bases and J by 4 bases, leaving 18 bases between them. The CDR3 loop is CASSPRGTTFYEQYF. In DNA, the CDR3 is TGTGCCAGCAGTCCACGGGGGACCACCTTTTACGAGCAGTACTTC.